What follows is one T cell receptor beta chain and its context. This clone's antigen is unknown. No base quality information exists; no much larger clone differs at one position. This entry belongs to a study of T cells after yellow fever vaccination (dated by TCRdb to between 2018 and 2020). Background for the entire study: Libraries from fractions with low cell numbers were prepared with the SMART-Seq v4 Ultra Low Input RNA kit. Two healthy male donors, one aged 18 to 30 and one aged 30 to 40 years, were included in the cohort. Blood samples were taken at several timepoints before and after primary and secondary immunization, and bulk PBMC replicates and cell subsets were isolated. To follow T-cell clones before and after both primary and booster YFV17D yellow fever vaccination, bulk TCR alpha and beta repertoires underwent longitudinal sequencing. Broad study findings and their caveats: A small share of clonotypes occurred in both CD4 and CD8 compartments, likely arising from convergent recombination. Computational filtering was required because FACS-sorted repertoires could contain abundant contaminating clonotypes from the bulk population. Only a couple of donors were included in the study, so the extent to which the findings can be generalized is limited. The secondary T-cell response was weaker than the primary response but faster, peaking on day 5 instead of day 15. Most clones expanded after primary vaccination (roughly 96% of CD4 and around nine tenths of CD8) were re-detected after the booster, suggesting that broad memory maintenance occurred.

TCR cDNA was made using 5'RACE template switching, a step that added a universal primer site and unique molecular identifiers. Priming of cDNA synthesis was performed from both the TCR alpha and TCR beta constant segments. Two PCR steps were used to amplify libraries, with sample barcodes and sequencing adapters being added in the second step. Sequencing of the libraries was done on either Illumina HiSeq 2500 (2x100 bp) or NovaSeq (2x150 bp). The authors processed their data as follows. Reads were demultiplexed and collapsed into UMI consensus sequences with MIGEC, and V(D)J alignment was performed with MiXCR. Vaccine-responding clonotypes were identified with edgeR using replicate PBMC samples, with FDR below 0.01 and a log2 fold change above 5 up to day 15 being required. CD4 or CD8 identity was assigned to each bulk clonotype according to whether the clonotype was present at higher abundance in the sequenced CD4 repertoire or the sequenced CD8 repertoire. TCRdb reprocessed the public reads (quality trimming at Q25 with fastp, clone calling with MiXCR) and kept in-frame beta chains. Here each entry gathers all rows of one CDR3 protein and keeps the most common genes and DNA. The V and J calls were not made by the authors but by TCRdb's processing. Across this sample there are a few hundred thousand distinct CDR3 sequences, with about 6.9% seen only once. 15% to 20% of the sample goes to the ten largest clones.

V and J lose 3 bases and 6 bases, and a span of 17 bases separates them. The CDR3 sequence holds 15 residues, the cysteine and phenylalanine included. The CDR3 DNA has 45 bases and is translated from base 1. What the treatment or condition label conveys for this sample: live attenuated yellow fever vaccine strain. Two biological replicates of bulk PBMCs were collected at each blood-draw timepoint. A standard Ficoll-Paque protocol was used to isolate PBMCs from peripheral blood. TriZol was used to extract RNA from bulk PBMCs, from CD4 and CD8 fractions, and from dextramer-positive and dextramer-negative fractions.

The sequence derives from a man between 18 and 29 years old who received the YFV17D yellow fever vaccine. The sample in question was PBMCs, obtained roughly 47 days after the first yellow fever vaccination. The sequence joins TRBV12-3 or TRBV12-4 to TRBJ1-2, and TRBD1 may be the D gene, going by 6 matching bases. The DNA sequence is as follows: TGTGCCAGCAGTTTCGGCGGGGGGGGGCTGGATGGCTACACCTTC. Its protein product is CASSFGGGGLDGYTF.